Presented here are 19 T cell receptor beta chains from one specimen sequenced in a study of early stage breast cancer tumors (dated by TCRdb to the late 2010s). Library generation was performed with the immunoSEQ multiplex PCR assay. The table was pulled from immuneACCESS by TCRdb, which kept in-frame rearrangements only. Such tables lose some clones; where checked, under half of the loss comes from unresolved V genes, and the rest has no known cause. Here the sample has about 36,000 clones; 70% to 85% occur a single time. Together, the top ten hold approximately 7% of the sample. Sequences were obtained from blood. The receptor set was obtained from a person in their sixties or seventies with breast cancer.

DNA of the CDR3: TGTGCCTGGAGTGTCGGGACAGCCCATTCACCCCTCCACTTT. Translated: CAWSVGTAHSPLHF. The V gene is TRBV30, the J gene TRBJ1-6, with 7 bases matching TRBD1. The V gene end was trimmed by 0 bases and the J gene end by 8 bases; junction bases not matched to a gene: 4. The CDR3 loop spans 14 amino acids. Germline-derived CDR1 and CDR2 are GTSNPN and SVGIG (reference sequence).

This chain connects TRBV19 to TRBJ2-6; 10 positions match TRBD2. In germline, CDR1 is LNHDA, CDR2 SQIVND (reference sequence). The trim removed 5 bases at V and 0 bases at J, leaving 7 bases unmatched. The CDR3 sequence is 18 residues long. CDR3 sequence reads: CASSSLLAGSSGANVLTF. The DNA of the CDR3 is TGTGCCAGTAGTTCCTTACTAGCGGGGAGCTCTGGGGCCAACGTCCTGACTTTC.

This clone has more than one count but fewer than ten. DNA of the CDR3: TGCGCCAGCAGGGCCGGGACAGGGGGTTACAATGAGCAGTTCTTC. This translates into CASRAGTGGYNEQFF. The J gene is TRBJ2-1, the V gene TRBV5-1; 11 bases fit TRBD1. The CDR3 sequence is 15 residues long. V gave up 5 bases and J gave up 4 bases; unmatched junction bases: 5. CDR1 is SGHRS, CDR2 YFSETQ, per germline.

The gene calls are TRBV7-2 and TRBJ2-1; 7 positions match TRBD2. Per germline, CDR1 SGHTA and CDR2 FQGNSA. The CDR3 sequence is 16 residues long. V lost 2 bases and J lost 5; bases outside the gene matches: 9. CDR3 protein: CASSLRGRAWDNEQFF. CDR3 in DNA: TGTGCCAGCAGCTTAAGAGGGAGGGCCTGGGACAATGAGCAGTTCTTC.

The CDR3 loop is CASSPGVGANVLTF. In nucleotides, the CDR3 is TGTGCCAGCTCCCCAGGGGTAGGGGCCAACGTCCTGACTTTC. The chain combines TRBV18 with TRBJ2-6, with a tentative D call TRBD1 (6 bases). The germline V and J ends were trimmed by 6 bases and 4 bases, with 10 bases remaining between them. The CDR3 has 14 residues. Germline V CDR1 and CDR2: KGHSH, LQKENI.

The chain links TRBV11-2 to TRBJ2-7, with D tentatively TRBD1 or TRBD2 (5 bases each). The V gene lost 5 bases and the J gene lost 2 bases, with 13 bases spanning the gap. Looked up from germline, CDR1 is SGHAT and CDR2 is FQNNGV. The CDR3 has 14 amino acids. The CDR3 coding sequence is TGTGCCAGCAGCCCACAAAGGGGACCCTACGAGCAGTACTTC. It is translated as CASSPQRGPYEQYF.

The chain links TRBV19 to TRBJ2-7; 11 bases align to TRBD2. The CDR3 sequence is 15 residues long. The germline CDR1 and CDR2 sequences are LNHDA and SQIVND (reference sequence). After removal of 3 bases from V and 5 bases from J, the junction contained 6 bases not matched to a gene. The CDR3 DNA reads as TGTGCCAGTAGTATGGTAGCGGGAGGGGTAAACGAGCAGTACTTC. Translated, it gives CASSMVAGGVNEQYF.

This clone was seen more than once but under ten times. The chain combines TRBV29-1 with TRBJ1-1; 7 bases agree with TRBD1. The CDR3 runs to 16 residues. V was clipped by 0 bases and J by 1 base; unmatched bases: 8. CDR1 is SQVTM, CDR2 ANQGSEA, per germline. CDR3 amino acids: CSVEDGQAITNTEAFF. The CDR3 coding sequence is TGCAGCGTTGAAGATGGACAGGCTATTACGAACACTGAAGCTTTCTTT.

V is TRBV2 and J is TRBJ2-3; D gene ambiguous. The V gene lost 5 bases and the J gene lost 4 bases, with 7 bases spanning the gap. CDR1 and CDR2 from the germline V gene are SNHLY and FYNNEI. The CDR3 extends over 12 amino acids. CDR3 nucleotides: TGTGCCAGCAGTACCTACTCAGATACGCAGTATTTT. Translated, it gives CASSTYSDTQYF.

The J gene is TRBJ2-6, the V gene TRBV27; D not certain. Trimming took off 0 bases at V and 0 bases at J, with 12 bases between the two ends. The V gene's germline CDR1 is MNHEY and CDR2 SMNVEV (reference sequence). The CDR3 covers 18 residues. The DNA of the CDR3 is TGTGCCAGCAGTTTATCGCGACTCCTTAGCTCTGGGGCCAACGTCCTGACTTTC. Its translation is CASSLSRLLSSGANVLTF.

V usage is TRBV29-1 and J usage is TRBJ2-2, with 10 bases identical to TRBD2. Trimming took 7 bases from V and 5 from J; bases not matched to a gene: 13. The V gene's germline CDR1 is SQVTM and CDR2 ANQGSEA. The CDR3 is 16 residues long. The CDR3 loop reads CSAASGRSRGTGELFF. The CDR3 bases are TGCAGCGCCGCTAGCGGGAGATCGCGAGGGACCGGGGAGCTGTTTTTT.

This chain joins TRBV18 and TRBJ2-3; 11 positions match TRBD2. In germline, CDR1 is KGHSH, CDR2 LQKENI. This CDR3 comprises 15 residues. The V and J ends lost 6 bases and 7 bases, in that order; junction bases with no gene match: 9. The CDR3 DNA sequence: TGTGCCAGCTCCTTAGCGGGAGGGCCTGGGAATACGCAGTATTTT. Translated: CASSLAGGPGNTQYF.

The chain has TRBV6-1 and TRBJ1-5; D gene ambiguous. CDR3 length: 12 amino acids. V was shortened by 6 bases and J by 0 bases, with 3 bases between the two germline ends. Looked up from germline, CDR1 is MNHNS and CDR2 is SASEGT. The CDR3 reads CASRYSNQPQHF. The CDR3 bases are TGTGCCAGCAGATATAGCAATCAGCCCCAGCATTTT.

The V call is TRBV5-1, the J call TRBJ1-1, with 7 bases matching TRBD1. Trimming cost V 4 bases and J 3 bases; bases outside gene matches: 6. CDR3 length: 14 residues. CDR1 and CDR2 (germline): SGHRS, YFSETQ. As DNA, the CDR3 is TGCGCCAGCAGCCCGACAGGGAGGGACACTGAAGCTTTCTTT. It encodes CASSPTGRDTEAFF. Using reference TRBV5-1 and TRBJ1-1 for the parts outside the CDR3, the full variable domain is KAGVTQTPRYLIKTRGQQVTLSCSPISGHRSVSWYQQTPGQGLQFLFEYFSETQRNKGNFPGRFSGRQFSNSRSEMNVSTLELGDSALYLCASSPTGRDTEAFFGQGTRLTVV.

V and J are TRBV5-5 and TRBJ1-1, with no clear D. This CDR3 region has 13 residues. V was trimmed by 0 bases and J by 9 bases, leaving 12 bases between them. Per germline, CDR1 SGHKS and CDR2 YYEKEE (reference sequence). Here the CDR3 DNA reads TGTGCCAGCAGCTTGGATGGTTTCCTTCAAGCTTTCTTT. Amino acids: CASSLDGFLQAFF.

The V call is TRBV7-2, the J call TRBJ1-1; 10 bases align to TRBD1. Germline trimming cut 1 base from V and 3 bases from J; bases unmatched to any gene: 5. Germline V gene lookup returns CDR1 SGHTA and CDR2 FQGNSA. This CDR3 has 16 amino acids. The CDR3 sequence is CASSLGDRGGYTEAFF. The CDR3 DNA sequence: TGTGCCAGCAGCTTAGGGGACAGGGGAGGGTACACTGAAGCTTTCTTT. Together with reference TRBV7-2 and TRBJ1-1, the CDR3 gives the full variable domain: GAGVSQSPSNKVTEKGKDVELRCDPISGHTALYWYRQSLGQGLEFLIYFQGNSAPDKSGLPSDRFSAERTGGSVSTLTIQRTQQEDSAVYLCASSLGDRGGYTEAFFGQGTRLTVV.

The chain couples TRBV19 to TRBJ2-2, with 8 nucleotides matching TRBD2. Trimming took 6 bases from V and 6 from J; bases not matched to a gene: 12. CDR3 length equals 16 residues. Germline CDR1 is LNHDA and CDR2 is SQIVND (reference sequence). The CDR3, as DNA: TGTGCCAGTAGCGATGGGACTAGAGCCCCCTCCGGGGAGCTGTTTTTT. Protein product: CASSDGTRAPSGELFF. The full variable domain, rest sourced from reference TRBV19 and TRBJ2-2, is DGGITQSPKYLFRKEGQNVTLSCEQNLNHDAMYWYRQDPGQGLRLIYYSQIVNDFQKGDIAEGYSVSREKKESFPLTVTSAQKNPTAFYLCASSDGTRAPSGELFFGEGSRLTVL.

The J gene is TRBJ1-1, the V gene TRBV7-8; the match to TRBD1 covers 9 bases. The CDR3 covers 13 residues. Germline V CDR1 and CDR2: SGHVS, FQNEAQ. V shed 5 bases, J shed 4 bases, and the junction held 2 bases outside the gene matches. CDR3 sequence reads: CASSRQGGTEAFF. CDR3 bases: TGTGCCAGCAGCCGACAGGGGGGCACTGAAGCTTTCTTT.

The chain uses TRBV5-1 and TRBJ2-1; 11 bases line up with TRBD1. J gave up 3 bases and V 4 bases, and 6 bases lay outside the gene matches. Germline CDR1 is SGHRS and CDR2 is YFSETQ. This CDR3 region has 16 residues. CDR3 bases: TGCGCCAGCAGCCCGGGCGGGACAGGGGGCTACAATGAGCAGTTCTTC. This translates into CASSPGGTGGYNEQFF.